This T cell receptor (beta chain) was identified during a study of beta chain features in type 1 diabetes. Every bit of the isolated RNA underwent reverse transcription, so sequencing read expressed TCRB transcripts. Sequencing was performed with immunoSEQ multiplex PCR; in TCRdb, only in-frame clones are kept and a portion is missing. The sample holds fewer than 250,000 clones, roughly an eighth seen once. This clone turned up a few times. Germline V lookup: CDR1 SGHRS, CDR2 YFSETQ. CDR3 length: 16 residues. The J segment lost 1 base and the V segment lost 2 bases, leaving 3 bases of the junction unmatched.

This chain links TRBV5-1 with TRBJ2-2; 9 bases align to TRBD2. This receptor was identified in a woman aged 40-49 years in good health. Sequenced sample: naive CD4+ T cells from blood. The CDR3: CASSFSGGRNTGELFF. CDR3 DNA sequence: TGCGCCAGCAGCTTTAGCGGGGGCCGGAACACCGGGGAGCTGTTTTTT. The variable domain in full, completed from reference TRBV5-1 and TRBJ2-2, reads KAGVTQTPRYLIKTRGQQVTLSCSPISGHRSVSWYQQTPGQGLQFLFEYFSETQRNKGNFPGRFSGRQFSNSRSEMNVSTLELGDSALYLCASSFSGGRNTGELFFGEGSRLTVL.